Presented here are 11 T cell receptor beta chains from one specimen sequenced in a study of blood T cell repertoires in COVID-19. TCRdb's table, derived via immunoSEQ multiplex PCR, lists solely in-frame clones and lacks some. The table lists 300,000 to 350,000 clones, over 75% of them singletons. Sequenced input: PBMCs or T cells enriched from blood (not recorded which). The source of these receptors is a woman in her 30s who had recovered from COVID-19.

V gene TRBV5-1 combines with J gene TRBJ1-1; no firm D call. The germline V gene encodes CDR1 SGHRS and CDR2 YFSETQ. The V end was cut by 3 bases, the J end by 2 bases, with 11 bases between. The CDR3 runs 14 residues. CDR3 nucleotides: TGCGCCAGCAGCTCCGAGTCGGTAAACACTGAAGCTTTCTTT. It yields the protein CASSSESVNTEAFF.

The V and J genes are TRBV3-1 (or the pseudogene TRBV3-2) and TRBJ1-1; 9 bases are shared with TRBD1. J gave up 1 base and V 1 base, and 7 bases lay outside the gene matches. This CDR3 has 17 amino acids. The germline V gene has CDR1 LGHDT and CDR2 YNNKEL (reference sequence). The CDR3 DNA reads as TGTGCCAGCAGCCAAGTTGGGACAGGGCGGACGAACACTGAAGCTTTCTTT. Amino acid sequence: CASSQVGTGRTNTEAFF.

The rearrangement links TRBV10-3 to TRBJ2-2; TRBD1 is a possible D gene (7 bases). CDR1 is ENHRY, CDR2 SYGVKD, per germline. The CDR3 is 17 residues long. V shed 2 bases and J shed 7 bases, with 20 bases lying between them. CDR3 coding DNA: TGTGCCATCAGTGAGCGGGATGCGACAGGGAGGAACGGGGAGCTGTTTTTT. As protein: CAISERDATGRNGELFF.

V and J are TRBV7-8 and TRBJ2-7, with a tentative D call TRBD1 (6 bases). V lost 5 bases to trimming and J lost 0 bases, with 14 bases between them. The germline V gene encodes CDR1 SGHVS and CDR2 FQNEAQ. This CDR3 is built from 15 residues. The CDR3 DNA reads as TGTGCCAGCAGCCAGACAGGCCAATACTCCTACGAGCAGTACTTC. This sequence encodes CASSQTGQYSYEQYF.

This clone came up once. V gene TRBV28 combines with J gene TRBJ1-2, with 7 positions matching TRBD1. There are 14 residues in the CDR3. After removal of 2 bases from V and 7 bases from J, the junction contained 7 bases not matched to a gene. Looked up from germline, CDR1 is MDHEN and CDR2 is SYDVKM. CDR3 in amino acids: CASSLGRGSFGYTF. The DNA for the CDR3 is TGTGCCAGCAGTTTAGGCAGGGGGTCCTTTGGCTACACCTTC.

J is TRBJ1-3 and V is TRBV7-8, with 10 bases aligning to TRBD1. Germline V gene data show CDR1 as SGHVS and CDR2 as FQNEAQ. V trimming: 5 bases; J trimming: 0 bases; junction bases outside the gene matches: 10. There are 18 residues in the CDR3. CDR3 coding DNA: TGTGCCAGCAGCCCAGGACAGGGGGTCCCCACCTCTGGAAACACCATATATTTT. It codes for CASSPGQGVPTSGNTIYF.

CDR3 sequence (DNA): TGTGCCAGCTCACCCCCGGGGGTGAACACTGAAGCTTTCTTT. Its translation is CASSPPGVNTEAFF. The rearrangement links TRBV18 to TRBJ1-1; TRBD1 is a possible D gene (5 bases). CDR1 is KGHSH and CDR2 is LQKENI in the germline V gene. The CDR3 has 14 residues. V gave up 3 bases and J gave up 0 bases, with 8 bases separating them.

This clone came up once. The chain has TRBV5-3 and TRBJ2-7, with 7 bases aligning to TRBD2. TRBV5-3 is filed as an ORF, its function uncertain. V was clipped by 4 bases and J by 0 bases; unmatched bases: 7. This CDR3 is 15 amino acids long. CDR3 coding DNA: TGTGCCAGAAGCCGCGGACTAGTCGGCTCCTACGAGCAGTACTTC. It codes for CARSRGLVGSYEQYF.

In its sample, this clone was seen a few times. The chain uses TRBV19 and TRBJ1-6; D remains ambiguous. The CDR3 covers 17 residues. Germline values: CDR1 LNHDA, CDR2 SQIVND (reference sequence). Trimming pared 0 bases from V and 8 bases from J, leaving 17 bases between. CDR3 region: CASSIEAGSYGDSPLHF. CDR3 coding DNA: TGTGCCAGTAGTATAGAGGCAGGTTCCTACGGGGATTCACCCCTCCACTTT.

The chain carries TRBV30 and TRBJ2-7, with TRBD2 matching 11 bases. The CDR3 length is 16 residues. V lost 3 bases and J lost 7; bases outside the gene matches: 14. The germline gives CDR1 GTSNPN, CDR2 SVGIG (reference sequence). In DNA form, the CDR3 reads TGTGCCTGGAGCCCTGGGCCGGGACTAGCGGAGAGGGAGCAGTACTTC. This translates into CAWSPGPGLAEREQYF.

CDR3 in DNA: TGCGCCAGCAGCCAAGATAAGGGACTAGCGGGGCCTGAGCAGTTCTTC. Translation: CASSQDKGLAGPEQFF. The chain links TRBV4-1 to TRBJ2-1; TRBD2 aligns across 13 bases. Germline assignment: CDR1 MGHRA and CDR2 YSYEKL. J lost 9 bases, V lost 0 bases, and 5 bases had no gene match. This CDR3 spans 16 amino acids.